The 27 T cell receptor beta chains below come from one sample, sequenced in a study of T cells after yellow fever vaccination. TCRdb re-called the 5' RACE reads with MiXCR, one entry per CDR3 protein. Among some 300,000 distinct CDR3 sequences listed, 8% to 9.5% were seen once. Here the sequenced sample was PBMCs, taken about 41 days after the first yellow fever vaccination. The receptors here all came from a man younger than 35 who received the YFV17D yellow fever vaccine.

This chain joins TRBV11-1 and TRBJ2-1; 10 bases match TRBD1. The CDR3 spans 18 residues. V shed 5 bases and J 3 bases; nucleotides not matched to a gene: 13. Per germline, CDR1 SGHAT and CDR2 FQDESV (reference sequence). In DNA form, the CDR3 reads TGTGCCAGCAGCCGAGGTACCATGGGACAGGGGATCTACAATGAGCAGTTCTTC. Protein: CASSRGTMGQGIYNEQFF.

There are a few counts of this clonotype. The chain links TRBV7-3 to TRBJ2-1, with 12 bases identical to TRBD2. The CDR3 sequence is 18 residues long. The germline gives CDR1 SGHTA, CDR2 FQGTGA. V was pared by 1 base and J by 2 bases, with 6 bases of the junction left unmatched. For the CDR3, the DNA is TGTGCCAGCAGCTTAAGGCCTAGCGGGGGGGATACCTACAATGAGCAGTTCTTC. Protein: CASSLRPSGGDTYNEQFF.

This clonotype showed up many times. The chain is built from TRBV7-2 and TRBJ2-3; 9 nucleotides match TRBD2. Germline CDR1 reads SGHTA; CDR2 reads FQGNSA. V dropped 6 bases and J dropped 2; count of bases not matched to a gene: 12. This CDR3 is 17 amino acids long. CDR3 bases: TGTGCCAGCAGTTCCCCACTAGCGGGCATGGACACAGATACGCAGTATTTT. As protein: CASSSPLAGMDTDTQYF.

A few counts support this clonotype. The V and J genes are TRBV20-1 and TRBJ1-2, with D unclear. The CDR3 length is 12 residues. V lost 1 base to trimming and J lost 5 bases, with 8 bases between them. Germline-derived CDR1 and CDR2 are DFQATT and SNEGSKA (reference sequence). CDR3 in DNA: TGCAGTGCTAGAGTGAAGGAATATGGCTACACCTTC. It yields the protein CSARVKEYGYTF.

This clonotype was recorded a few times. DNA of the CDR3: TGTGCCAGCTCACTGTACCGGGCCCAGGAGAGGGAAGCTTTCTTT. It specifies CASSLYRAQEREAFF. The chain recombines TRBV18 with TRBJ1-1; D gene ambiguous. Germline V gene lookup returns CDR1 KGHSH and CDR2 LQKENI. The germline V and J ends were trimmed by 4 bases and 8 bases, with 20 bases remaining between them. CDR3 size: 15 residues.

A single count supports this clonotype. Written as DNA, the CDR3 is TGTGCCAGCAGCCAAGAAGGACAGGCCCTGGCTTTCTTT. It is translated as CASSQEGQALAFF. The chain has TRBV4-2 and TRBJ1-1; 7 bases align to TRBD1. Germline-derived CDR1 and CDR2 are LGHNA and YNFKEQ. The CDR3 consists of 13 residues. The ends lost 0 bases at V and 11 bases at J; junction bases unmatched: 6.

This clonotype has more than one count but fewer than ten. The V gene is TRBV5-1, the J gene TRBJ2-1; possible D gene TRBD1, 5 bases. V dropped 0 bases and J dropped 9 bases, with 10 bases sitting between them. The germline gives CDR1 SGHRS, CDR2 YFSETQ. The CDR3 contains 13 residues. The CDR3 DNA is TGCGCCAGCAGCTTGGCCCAGGGCGGTGAGCAGTTCTTC. Its translation: CASSLAQGGEQFF.

This chain connects TRBV20-1 to TRBJ1-6; no firm D call. Germline V gene sequence: CDR1 DFQATT, CDR2 SNEGSKA (reference sequence). The CDR3 has 12 amino acids. V lost 6 bases and J lost 8, with 11 bases in between. The CDR3 loop is CSAKAGDSPLHF. The CDR3 DNA sequence: TGCAGTGCGAAGGCCGGGGATTCACCCCTCCACTTT.

This clonotype was observed many times. V usage is TRBV27 and J usage is TRBJ2-5; TRBD2 matches at 10 bases. Per germline, CDR1 MNHEY and CDR2 SMNVEV (reference sequence). V lost 5 bases and J lost 3; bases outside the gene matches: 15. The CDR3 covers 18 residues. The CDR3 spells CASSGRGLAVFDKETQYF. The CDR3 DNA reads TGTGCCAGCAGTGGTCGAGGACTAGCGGTTTTTGATAAAGAGACCCAGTACTTC.

This clonotype was observed a handful of times. This sequence joins TRBV5-1 and TRBJ1-4; the D gene is possibly TRBD1 (6 bases). Germline CDR1 SGHRS, CDR2 YFSETQ. The CDR3 extends over 17 amino acids. Trimming shortened V by 4 bases and J by 7 bases, and 23 bases separated the two germline ends. The CDR3 loop is CASSPTGTPFSGEKLFF. The DNA for the CDR3 is TGCGCCAGCAGCCCTACCGGGACACCATTCTCGGGTGAAAAACTGTTTTTT.

This clonotype has just a few counts. The chain is built from TRBV19 and TRBJ2-2; the D call may be TRBD1 or TRBD2 (6 bases each). The CDR3 spans 15 residues. Germline V gene sequence: CDR1 LNHDA, CDR2 SQIVND (reference sequence). V lost 4 bases to trimming and J lost 7 bases, with 16 bases between them. The CDR3 DNA reads as TGTGCCAGTAGTACCCTAAGGGGGGCTGTCGGGGAGCTGTTTTTT. Translation gives CASSTLRGAVGELFF. Using reference TRBV19 and TRBJ2-2 for the parts outside the CDR3, the full variable domain is DGGITQSPKYLFRKEGQNVTLSCEQNLNHDAMYWYRQDPGQGLRLIYYSQIVNDFQKGDIAEGYSVSREKKESFPLTVTSAQKNPTAFYLCASSTLRGAVGELFFGEGSRLTVL.

The table lists this clonotype with many counts. This rearrangement joins TRBV7-8 to TRBJ2-7; D might be TRBD2 (5 bases). Trimming pared 0 bases from V and 9 bases from J, leaving 15 bases between. Germline V gene sequence: CDR1 SGHVS, CDR2 FQNEAQ. The CDR3 is 14 amino acids. Here the CDR3 DNA reads TGTGCCAGCAGCTTAGCGGACGGGGTAGGGAGGCAGTACGTC. This encodes CASSLADGVGRQYV.

The gene calls are TRBV7-9 and TRBJ2-4, with 11 bases that match TRBD1. CDR1 SEHNR and CDR2 FQNEAQ come from the germline V gene (reference sequence). Losses at the gene ends were 5 bases for V and 2 bases for J; bases not matched to a gene: 5. The CDR3 is 16 residues long. The CDR3 nucleotides are TGTGCCAGCAGCCCGGACAGGGGGCACCCCAAAAACATTCAGTACTTC. Translation: CASSPDRGHPKNIQYF.

Only a few counts were recorded for this clonotype. The chain employs TRBV7-2 and TRBJ1-2, with TRBD1 matching over 8 bases. The V gene's germline CDR1 is SGHTA and CDR2 FQGNSA. The CDR3 is made up of 14 amino acids. Trimming removed 5 bases from V and 6 bases from J; junction bases left unmatched: 8. The CDR3 loop is CASSVGQGSDGYTF. CDR3 coding DNA: TGTGCCAGCAGCGTCGGACAGGGTTCCGATGGCTACACCTTC.

This chain uses TRBV6-2 or TRBV6-3 with TRBJ2-5, with unresolved D. The CDR3 runs 18 residues. Trimming stripped 8 bases from V and 4 bases from J, with 29 bases between. The germline V gene encodes CDR1 MNHEY and CDR2 SVGEGT. The CDR3 nucleotides read TGTGCCAGCGCAAGCCCAGTTATCGGTCCTCTATGGACAGAGACCCAGTACTTC. Its protein is CASASPVIGPLWTETQYF.

This clonotype occurred a few times. The chain recombines TRBV29-1 with TRBJ2-2; 7 bases are shared with TRBD1. After removal of 7 bases from V and 0 bases from J, the junction contained 2 bases not matched to a gene. From germline, CDR1 is SQVTM and CDR2 ANQGSEA. The CDR3 sequence is 13 residues long. The CDR3 sequence: CSGQGANTGELFF. The CDR3 DNA follows: TGCAGCGGCCAGGGGGCGAACACCGGGGAGCTGTTTTTT.

This clonotype has only a few counts. The J gene is TRBJ2-2, the V gene TRBV6-1; perhaps TRBD2 as D (5 bases). The CDR3 totals 15 residues. Per the germline V gene, CDR1 is MNHNS and CDR2 is SASEGT. The V and J ends lost 8 bases and 7 bases respectively, with 20 bases between them. The CDR3 DNA sequence: TGTGCCAGCCGACTAACGGAAAAGGAAGGCGGGGAGCTGTTTTTT. Its translation: CASRLTEKEGGELFF.

This clonotype was seen a few times. J is TRBJ1-2 and V is TRBV18, with D unclear. This CDR3 has 16 amino acids. Trimming stripped 3 bases from V and 6 bases from J, with 20 bases between. Germline V lookup: CDR1 KGHSH, CDR2 LQKENI. DNA of the CDR3: TGTGCCAGCTCACCTCAGCCCGGGCCCAACATCCATGGCTACACCTTC. Amino acids: CASSPQPGPNIHGYTF.

This clonotype was found a few times. The chain uses TRBV4-1 and TRBJ1-3; TRBD1 aligns across 7 bases. Germline V CDR1 and CDR2: MGHRA, YSYEKL. The CDR3 spans 15 residues. V trimming: 0 bases; J trimming: 4 bases; junction bases outside the gene matches: 3. CDR3 bases: TGCGCCAGCAGCCAAGAGACAGGGAGAGGAAACACCATATATTTT. Translated, it gives CASSQETGRGNTIYF.

This clonotype was recorded a few times. This chain links TRBV4-1 with TRBJ2-1; D unresolved. This CDR3 spans 12 amino acids. Germline lookup yields CDR1 MGHRA and CDR2 YSYEKL. V lost 3 bases to trimming and J lost 9 bases, with 9 bases between them. The CDR3 DNA follows: TGCGCCAGCAGCCACGTGGGCACTGAGCAGTTCTTC. Amino acids: CASSHVGTEQFF.

This clonotype was counted many times. This chain uses TRBV2 with TRBJ2-3, with TRBD2 identical over 13 bases. The germline V gene encodes CDR1 SNHLY and CDR2 FYNNEI. The J segment lost 14 bases and the V segment lost 7 bases, leaving 9 bases of the junction unmatched. This CDR3 region has 13 residues. CDR3: CASIGLAGARRYF. In nucleotides, the CDR3 is TGTGCCAGCATTGGACTAGCGGGGGCACGGAGGTATTTT.

The genes are TRBV12-3 or TRBV12-4 and TRBJ1-6; the match to TRBD1 covers 8 bases. V shed 6 bases, J shed 7 bases, and the junction held 8 bases outside the gene matches. The CDR3 covers 15 residues. CDR3 coding DNA: TGTGCCAGCAGAGGACAGGGATCGGCCAATTCACCCCTCCACTTT. This encodes CASRGQGSANSPLHF.

The V and J genes are TRBV20-1 and TRBJ1-1, with D possibly TRBD1 on 5 matching bases. The V end lost 3 bases, the J end lost 2 bases, and 10 bases lay between the germline ends. Germline assignment: CDR1 DFQATT and CDR2 SNEGSKA (reference sequence). This CDR3 comprises 13 residues. The CDR3 protein is CSARAGPNTEAFF. The CDR3 DNA follows: TGCAGTGCTAGGGCAGGGCCTAACACTGAAGCTTTCTTT.

V is TRBV5-8 and J is TRBJ2-1, with D possibly matching TRBD2 (6 bases). Germline CDR1 is SGHTS and CDR2 is YDEGEE. Between the trimmed V and J ends, which lost 4 bases and 3 bases, there was a span of 17 bases. CDR3 size: 16 residues. CDR3 sequence reads: CASSHNSGDFYNEQFF. As DNA, the CDR3 is TGTGCCAGCAGCCATAATAGCGGAGATTTCTACAATGAGCAGTTCTTC.

The table lists this clonotype with a few counts. This rearrangement joins TRBV20-1 to TRBJ2-7; D is uncertain. This CDR3 has 14 residues. Germline lookup yields CDR1 DFQATT and CDR2 SNEGSKA (reference sequence). Trimming stripped 0 bases from V and 0 bases from J, with 9 bases between. The CDR3 loop reads CSAREVGNSYEQYV. CDR3 DNA: TGCAGTGCTAGAGAGGTGGGCAACTCCTACGAGCAGTACGTC.

Comments on this clonotype: An end of the junction does not agree with germline; a read error may underlie this. The chain employs TRBV7-6 and TRBJ2-5; D is ambiguous. CDR1 and CDR2 (germline): SGHVS, FNYEAQ. The CDR3 is made up of 14 amino acids. DNA for the CDR3: TGTGCCAGCAGCAAAACTGGCGTTGGAGAGACCCCGTACTTC. It translates to CASSKTGVGETPYF. Looking up the rest from reference TRBV7-6 and TRBJ2-5 gives the full variable domain: GAGVSQSPRYKVTKRGQDVALRCDPISGHVSLYWYRQALGQGPEFLTYFNYEAQQDKSGLPNDRFSAERPEGSISTLTIQRTEQRDSAMYRCASSKTGVGETPYFGPGTRLLVL.

This clonotype was seen at least ten times. This rearrangement joins TRBV5-1 to TRBJ1-1, with unresolved D. V was clipped by 0 bases and J by 7 bases, with 16 bases between them. CDR3 size: 15 residues. Germline assignment: CDR1 SGHRS and CDR2 YFSETQ. Written as DNA, the CDR3 is TGCGCCAGCAGCTTGGAGGGAACCTCGAACTTTGAAGCTTTCTTT. Residues: CASSLEGTSNFEAFF.